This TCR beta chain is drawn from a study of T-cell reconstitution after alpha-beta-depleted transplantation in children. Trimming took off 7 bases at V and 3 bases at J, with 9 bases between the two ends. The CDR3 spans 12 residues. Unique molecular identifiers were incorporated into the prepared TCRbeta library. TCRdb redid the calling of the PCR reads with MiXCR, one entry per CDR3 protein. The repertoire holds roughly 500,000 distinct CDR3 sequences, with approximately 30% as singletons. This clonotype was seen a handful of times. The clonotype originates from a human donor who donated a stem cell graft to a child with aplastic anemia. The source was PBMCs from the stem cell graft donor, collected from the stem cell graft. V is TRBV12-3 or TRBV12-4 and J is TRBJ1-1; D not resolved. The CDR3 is CASMVGYTEAFF. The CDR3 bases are TGTGCCAGCATGGTAGGTTACACTGAAGCTTTCTTT.